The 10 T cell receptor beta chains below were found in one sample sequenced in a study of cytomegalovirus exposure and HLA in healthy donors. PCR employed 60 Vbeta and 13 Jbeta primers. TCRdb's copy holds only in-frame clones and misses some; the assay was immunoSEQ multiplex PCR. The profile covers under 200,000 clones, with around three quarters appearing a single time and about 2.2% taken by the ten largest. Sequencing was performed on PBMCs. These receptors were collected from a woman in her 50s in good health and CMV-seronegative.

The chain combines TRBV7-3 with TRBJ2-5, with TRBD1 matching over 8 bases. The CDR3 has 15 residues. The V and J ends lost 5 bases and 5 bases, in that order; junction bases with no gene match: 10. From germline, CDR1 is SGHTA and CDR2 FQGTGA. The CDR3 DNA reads TGTGCCAGCAGCCCTAACGGACAGGGCCAGGAGACCCAGTACTTC. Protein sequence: CASSPNGQGQETQYF.

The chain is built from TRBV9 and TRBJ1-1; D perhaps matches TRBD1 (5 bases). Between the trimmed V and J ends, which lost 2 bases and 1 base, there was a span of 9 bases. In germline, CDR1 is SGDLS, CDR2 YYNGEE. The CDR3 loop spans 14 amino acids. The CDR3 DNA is TGTGCCAGCAGCGTGGTGGGGGGGAACACTGAAGCTTTCTTT. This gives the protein CASSVVGGNTEAFF. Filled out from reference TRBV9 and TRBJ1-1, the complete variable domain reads DSGVTQTPKHLITATGQRVTLRCSPRSGDLSVYWYQQSLDQGLQFLIQYYNGEERAKGNILERFSAQQFPDLHSELNLSSLELGDSALYFCASSVVGGNTEAFFGQGTRLTVV.

CDR3 nucleotides: TGTGCCAGCAGCTTAGAAGTCAGGGCCTACGAGCAGTACTTC. It encodes CASSLEVRAYEQYF. The J gene is TRBJ2-7, the V gene TRBV7-2, with a tentative D call TRBD1 (5 bases). V was trimmed by 1 base and J by 2 bases, leaving 9 bases between them. Germline V gives CDR1 SGHTA, CDR2 FQGNSA. CDR3 length: 14 amino acids.

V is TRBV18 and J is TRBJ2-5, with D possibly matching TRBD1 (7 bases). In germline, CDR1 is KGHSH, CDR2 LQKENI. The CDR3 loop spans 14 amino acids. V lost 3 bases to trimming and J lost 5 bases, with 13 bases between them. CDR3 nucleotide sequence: TGTGCCAGCTCACCTCAGGGGGGCAAGGAGACCCAGTACTTC. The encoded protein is CASSPQGGKETQYF.

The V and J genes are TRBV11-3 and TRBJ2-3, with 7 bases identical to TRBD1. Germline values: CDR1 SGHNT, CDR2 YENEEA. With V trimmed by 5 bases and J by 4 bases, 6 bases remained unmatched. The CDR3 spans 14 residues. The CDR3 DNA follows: TGTGCCAGCAGCAGACAGGGTTTGGCAGATACGCAGTATTTT. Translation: CASSRQGLADTQYF.

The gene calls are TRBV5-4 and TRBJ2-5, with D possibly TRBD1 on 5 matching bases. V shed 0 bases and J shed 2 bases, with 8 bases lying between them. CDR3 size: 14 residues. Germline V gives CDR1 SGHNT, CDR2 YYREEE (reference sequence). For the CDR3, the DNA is TGTGCCAGCAGCTTGGGGCAGGGACAAGAGACCCAGTACTTC. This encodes CASSLGQGQETQYF.

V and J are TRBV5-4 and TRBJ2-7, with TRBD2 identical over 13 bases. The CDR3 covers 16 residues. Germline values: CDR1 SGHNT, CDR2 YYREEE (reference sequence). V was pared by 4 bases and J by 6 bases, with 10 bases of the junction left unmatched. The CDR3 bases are TGTGCCAGCAGCGGACTAGCGGGAGCGTCCCAGAGCGAGCAGTACTTC. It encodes CASSGLAGASQSEQYF.

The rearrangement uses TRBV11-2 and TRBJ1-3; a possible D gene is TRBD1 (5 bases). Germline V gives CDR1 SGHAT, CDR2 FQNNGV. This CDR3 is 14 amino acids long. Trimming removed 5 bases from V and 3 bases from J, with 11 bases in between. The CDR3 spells CASSPGGYGNTIYF. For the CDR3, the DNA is TGTGCCAGCAGCCCTGGGGGGTATGGAAACACCATATATTTT.

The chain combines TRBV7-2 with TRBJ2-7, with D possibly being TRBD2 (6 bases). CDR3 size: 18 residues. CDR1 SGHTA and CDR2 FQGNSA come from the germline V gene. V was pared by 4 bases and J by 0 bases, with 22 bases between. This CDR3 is CASSSLHRDSRSSYEQYF. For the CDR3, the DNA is TGTGCCAGCAGCTCGCTTCACCGGGACTCAAGGAGCTCCTACGAGCAGTACTTC.

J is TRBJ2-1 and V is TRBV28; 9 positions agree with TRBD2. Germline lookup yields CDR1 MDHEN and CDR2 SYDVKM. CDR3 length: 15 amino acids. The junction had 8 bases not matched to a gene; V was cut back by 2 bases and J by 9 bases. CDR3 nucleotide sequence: TGTGCCAGCAGTTTAGCGGGAGGGCCGATCACTGAGCAGTTCTTC. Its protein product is CASSLAGGPITEQFF.